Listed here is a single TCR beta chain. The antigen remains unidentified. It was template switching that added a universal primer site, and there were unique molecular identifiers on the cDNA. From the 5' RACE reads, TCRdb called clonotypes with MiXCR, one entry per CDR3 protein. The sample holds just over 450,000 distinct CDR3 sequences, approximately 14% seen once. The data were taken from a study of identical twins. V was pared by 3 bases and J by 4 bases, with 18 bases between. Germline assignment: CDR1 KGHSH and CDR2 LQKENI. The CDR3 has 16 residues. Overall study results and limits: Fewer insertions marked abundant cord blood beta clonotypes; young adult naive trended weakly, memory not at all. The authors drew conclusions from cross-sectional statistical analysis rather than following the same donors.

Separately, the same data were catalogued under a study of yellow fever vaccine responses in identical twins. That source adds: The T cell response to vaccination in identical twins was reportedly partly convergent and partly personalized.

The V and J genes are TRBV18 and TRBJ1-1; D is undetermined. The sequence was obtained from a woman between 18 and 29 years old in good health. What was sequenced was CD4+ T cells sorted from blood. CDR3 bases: TGTGCCAGCTCACCGAAAACCGCCTCGGAGGGCACTGAAGCTTTCTTT. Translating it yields CASSPKTASEGTEAFF.